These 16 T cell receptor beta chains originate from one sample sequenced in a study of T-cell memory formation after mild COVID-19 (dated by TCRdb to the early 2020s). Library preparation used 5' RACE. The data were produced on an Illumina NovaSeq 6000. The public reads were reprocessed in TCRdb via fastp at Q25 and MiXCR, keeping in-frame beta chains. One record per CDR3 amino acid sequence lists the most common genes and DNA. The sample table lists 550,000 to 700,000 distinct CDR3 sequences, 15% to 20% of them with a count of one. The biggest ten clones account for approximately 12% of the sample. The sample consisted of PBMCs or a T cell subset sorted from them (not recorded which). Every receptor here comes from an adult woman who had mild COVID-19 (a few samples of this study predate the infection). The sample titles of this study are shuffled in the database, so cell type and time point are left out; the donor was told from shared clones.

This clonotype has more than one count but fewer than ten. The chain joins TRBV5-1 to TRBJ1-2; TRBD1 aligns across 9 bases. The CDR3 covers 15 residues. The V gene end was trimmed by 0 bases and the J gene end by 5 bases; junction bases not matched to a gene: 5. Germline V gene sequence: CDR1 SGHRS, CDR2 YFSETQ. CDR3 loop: CASSLGTGGKYGYTF. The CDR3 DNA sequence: TGCGCCAGCAGCTTGGGTACAGGGGGCAAGTATGGCTACACCTTC.

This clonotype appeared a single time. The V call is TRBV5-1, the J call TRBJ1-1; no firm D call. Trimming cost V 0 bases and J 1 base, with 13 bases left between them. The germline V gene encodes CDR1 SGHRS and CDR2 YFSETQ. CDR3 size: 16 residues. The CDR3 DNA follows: TGCGCCAGCAGCTTGGCCCGTCTTCGCGGGAACACTGAAGCTTTCTTT. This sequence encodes CASSLARLRGNTEAFF.

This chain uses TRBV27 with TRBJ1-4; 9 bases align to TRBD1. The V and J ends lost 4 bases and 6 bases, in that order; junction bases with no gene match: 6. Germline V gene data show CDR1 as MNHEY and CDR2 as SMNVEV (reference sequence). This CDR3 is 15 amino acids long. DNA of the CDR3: TGTGCCAGCAGTTGGAAACAGGGGGCCGATGAAAAACTGTTTTTT. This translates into CASSWKQGADEKLFF.

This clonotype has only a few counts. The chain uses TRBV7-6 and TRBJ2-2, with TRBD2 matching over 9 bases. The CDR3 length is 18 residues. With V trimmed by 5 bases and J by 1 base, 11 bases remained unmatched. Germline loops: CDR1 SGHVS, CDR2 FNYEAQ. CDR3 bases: TGTGCCAGCAGCCCCTTTCAAGCGGGGGGCCTGAACACCGGGGAGCTGTTTTTT. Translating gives CASSPFQAGGLNTGELFF.

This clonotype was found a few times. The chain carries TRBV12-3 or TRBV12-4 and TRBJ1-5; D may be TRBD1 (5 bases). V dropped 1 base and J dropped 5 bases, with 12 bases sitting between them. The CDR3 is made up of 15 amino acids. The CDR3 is CASSLGQLTDQPQHF. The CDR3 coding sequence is TGTGCCAGCAGTTTAGGACAGCTTACTGATCAGCCCCAGCATTTT.

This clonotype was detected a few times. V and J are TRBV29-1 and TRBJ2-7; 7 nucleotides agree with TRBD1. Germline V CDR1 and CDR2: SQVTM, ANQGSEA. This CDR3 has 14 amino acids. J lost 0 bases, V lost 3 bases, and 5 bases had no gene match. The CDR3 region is CSVDLGTASYEQYF. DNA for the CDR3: TGCAGCGTTGATTTGGGGACAGCCTCCTACGAGCAGTACTTC.

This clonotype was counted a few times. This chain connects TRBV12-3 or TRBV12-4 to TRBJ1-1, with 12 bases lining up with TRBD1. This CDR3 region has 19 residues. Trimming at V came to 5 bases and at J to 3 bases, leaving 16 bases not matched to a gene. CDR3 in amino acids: CASSVNFLGQGAGDTEAFF. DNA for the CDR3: TGTGCCAGCAGTGTGAATTTTTTGGGACAGGGGGCAGGGGACACTGAAGCTTTCTTT.

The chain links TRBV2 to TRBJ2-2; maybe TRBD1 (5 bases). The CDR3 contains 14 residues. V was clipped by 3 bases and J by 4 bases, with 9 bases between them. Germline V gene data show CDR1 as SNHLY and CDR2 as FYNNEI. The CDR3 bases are TGTGCCAGCAGTGATTTAGGGGTCACCGGGGAGCTGTTTTTT. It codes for CASSDLGVTGELFF. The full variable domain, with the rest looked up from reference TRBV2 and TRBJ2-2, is EPEVTQTPSHQVTQMGQEVILRCVPISNHLYFYWYRQILGQKVEFLVSFYNNEISEKSEIFDDQFSVERPDGSNFTLKIRSTKLEDSAMYFCASSDLGVTGELFFGEGSRLTVL.

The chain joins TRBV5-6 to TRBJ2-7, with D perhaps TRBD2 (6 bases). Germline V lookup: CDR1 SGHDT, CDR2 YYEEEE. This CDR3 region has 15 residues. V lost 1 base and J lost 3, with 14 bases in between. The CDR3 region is CASSLRRGPFYEQYF. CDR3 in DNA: TGTGCCAGCAGCTTGAGGCGGGGTCCTTTCTACGAGCAGTACTTC.

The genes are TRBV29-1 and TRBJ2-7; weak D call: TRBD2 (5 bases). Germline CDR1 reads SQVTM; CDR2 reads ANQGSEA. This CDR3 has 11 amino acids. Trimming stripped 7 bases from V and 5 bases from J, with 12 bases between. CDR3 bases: TGCAGCGCCGGGGATATGGACGAGCAGTACTTC. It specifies CSAGDMDEQYF.

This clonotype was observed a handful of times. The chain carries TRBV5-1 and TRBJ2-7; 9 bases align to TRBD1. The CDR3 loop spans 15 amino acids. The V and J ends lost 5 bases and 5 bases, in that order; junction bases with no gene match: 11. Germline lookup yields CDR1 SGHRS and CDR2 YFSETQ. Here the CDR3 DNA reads TGCGCCAGCAGGCCTGACCGGGACAGGGAGCACGAGCAGTACTTC. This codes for CASRPDRDREHEQYF.

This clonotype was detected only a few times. The DNA for the CDR3 is TGTGCCAGCAGCTTAGTCTCTGGGGATTGGACCGGGGAGCTGTTTTTT. This sequence encodes CASSLVSGDWTGELFF. The chain joins TRBV13 to TRBJ2-2; D ambiguous. The germline gives CDR1 PRHDT, CDR2 FYEKMQ (reference sequence). Trimming took off 1 base at V and 5 bases at J, with 14 bases between the two ends. The CDR3 has 16 residues. The entire variable domain, with the rest obtained from reference TRBV13 and TRBJ2-2, is as follows: AAGVIQSPRHLIKEKRETATLKCYPIPRHDTVYWYQQGPGQDPQFLISFYEKMQSDKGSIPDRFSAQQFSDYHSELNMSSLELGDSALYFCASSLVSGDWTGELFFGEGSRLTVL.

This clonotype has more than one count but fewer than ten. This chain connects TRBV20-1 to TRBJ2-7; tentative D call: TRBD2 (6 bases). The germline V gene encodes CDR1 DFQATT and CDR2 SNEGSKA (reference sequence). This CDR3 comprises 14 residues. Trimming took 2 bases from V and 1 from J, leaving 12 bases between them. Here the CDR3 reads CSARFWGRSYEQYF. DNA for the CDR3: TGCAGTGCTAGATTTTGGGGGAGGTCCTACGAGCAGTACTTC.

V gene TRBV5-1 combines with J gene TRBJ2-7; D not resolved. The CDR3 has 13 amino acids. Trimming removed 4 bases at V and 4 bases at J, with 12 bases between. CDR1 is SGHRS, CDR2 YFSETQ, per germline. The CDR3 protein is CASSETLGYEQYF. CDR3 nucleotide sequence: TGCGCCAGCAGCGAGACTCTCGGTTACGAGCAGTACTTC.

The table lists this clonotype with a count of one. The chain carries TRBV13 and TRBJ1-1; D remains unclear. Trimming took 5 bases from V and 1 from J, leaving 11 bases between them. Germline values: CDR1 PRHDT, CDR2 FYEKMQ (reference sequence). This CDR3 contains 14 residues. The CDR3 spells CASSPMVGNTEAFF. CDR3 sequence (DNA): TGTGCCAGCAGCCCCATGGTGGGGAACACTGAAGCTTTCTTT.

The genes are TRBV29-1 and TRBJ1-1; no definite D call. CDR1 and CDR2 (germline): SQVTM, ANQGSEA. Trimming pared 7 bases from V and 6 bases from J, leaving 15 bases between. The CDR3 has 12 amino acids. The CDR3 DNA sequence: TGCAGCGCCTCCCCGGGAGGCGCTGAAGCTTTCTTT. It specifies CSASPGGAEAFF.